One sample yielded the 8 T cell receptor beta chains listed below, sequenced in a study of regulatory T cells in long-lasting Graves disease. Both iRepertoire HTBI primers and Arm-PCR of CDR3 regions were used to build the TCR beta libraries. TCRdb fed the multiplex PCR reads into MiXCR, producing one record per CDR3 protein. The table records hundreds of thousands of distinct CDR3 sequences, about 20% of them present only once. Documented time point: persistent/refractory GD, antithyroid drugs over 5 years with positive TRAb. Preparation of the TCR library used RNA extracted from PBMCs. This sample comprised peripheral blood mononuclear cells (PBMCs), obtained when the disease was refractory, from a patient treated with antithyroid drugs. Receptors were obtained from a female donor with Graves disease.

The table lists this clonotype with many counts. The chain couples TRBV2 to TRBJ1-1; 7 positions agree with TRBD1. V lost 4 bases to trimming and J lost 0 bases; unmatched junction nucleotides: 2. The germline CDR1 and CDR2 sequences are SNHLY and FYNNEI. This CDR3 spans 14 amino acids. CDR3 loop: CASSGDRMNTEAFF. CDR3 coding DNA: TGTGCCAGCAGTGGGGACAGAATGAACACTGAAGCTTTCTTT.

This clonotype has only a few counts. V is TRBV3-1 and J is TRBJ2-7, with 9 bases matching TRBD1. The V segment lost 4 bases and the J segment 1 base; nucleotides outside the gene matches: 11. CDR3 length equals 17 residues. Germline CDR1 reads LGHDT; CDR2 reads YNNKEL (reference sequence). In DNA, the CDR3 is TGTGCCAGCAGCCGCAATTCCGGGACAGGGCCTTCCTACGAGCAGTACTTC. Protein: CASSRNSGTGPSYEQYF.

Only a few counts were recorded for this clonotype. The rearrangement uses TRBV7-2 and TRBJ2-5; D gene unclear. Trimming left V 2 bases short and J 0 bases short, with 7 bases between. Looked up from germline, CDR1 is SGHTA and CDR2 is FQGNSA. This CDR3 is built from 14 residues. CDR3 DNA: TGTGCCAGCAGCTTATATGGGTACCAAGAGACCCAGTACTTC. It specifies CASSLYGYQETQYF.

This clonotype showed up many times. This rearrangement joins TRBV6-1 to TRBJ2-7, with TRBD1 identical over 8 bases. This CDR3 is built from 13 residues. The germline CDR1 and CDR2 sequences are MNHNS and SASEGT. J gave up 4 bases and V 6 bases, and 5 bases lay outside the gene matches. The CDR3 DNA sequence: TGTGCCAGCAGCACGGACAGGGCGTACGAGCAGTACTTC. It is translated as CASSTDRAYEQYF.

The chain carries TRBV3-1 and TRBJ1-5; TRBD1 might be the D (6 bases). Germline V gene lookup returns CDR1 LGHDT and CDR2 YNNKEL (reference sequence). This CDR3 contains 15 residues. The ends were cut back, 2 bases at V and 0 bases at J, with 8 bases in the middle. In DNA form, the CDR3 reads TGTGCCAGCAGCCAAACAGGGAATAGCAATCAGCCCCAGCATTTT. This gives the protein CASSQTGNSNQPQHF.

The chain uses TRBV30 and TRBJ2-5; 13 nucleotides agree with TRBD2. V lost 0 bases and J lost 4; bases outside the gene matches: 11. CDR3 length equals 18 residues. Germline loops: CDR1 GTSNPN, CDR2 SVGIG (reference sequence). The CDR3: CAWSVRGGLAGFGETQYF. The DNA of the CDR3 is TGTGCCTGGAGTGTACGGGGGGGACTAGCGGGATTCGGAGAGACCCAGTACTTC.

This clonotype was found a few times. The chain has TRBV18 and TRBJ1-5; D is unresolved. Germline loops: CDR1 KGHSH, CDR2 LQKENI. This CDR3 contains 14 residues. V gave up 0 bases and J gave up 5 bases, with 8 bases separating them. The CDR3 reads CASSPPGTDQPQHF. DNA for the CDR3: TGTGCCAGCTCACCACCGGGCACAGATCAGCCCCAGCATTTT.

The table lists this clonotype with a few counts. The genes are TRBV3-1 and TRBJ2-7; TRBD1 might be the D (5 bases). Trimming cost V 3 bases and J 7 bases, with 10 bases left between them. Germline values: CDR1 LGHDT, CDR2 YNNKEL (reference sequence). The CDR3 covers 12 residues. The CDR3 protein is CASSQARQEQYF. The CDR3 nucleotides read TGTGCCAGCAGCCAGGCTCGACAGGAGCAGTACTTC.